The 5 T cell receptor beta chains in this list originate from one sample, sequenced in a study of blood T cell repertoires in COVID-19. Some clones are missing from TCRdb's copy, which holds only in-frame ones; the method was immunoSEQ multiplex PCR. The sample includes 210,000 or so clones, around nine tenths seen only once; the top ten take around 2.8%. The sample comprised peripheral blood. The receptor set was obtained from a woman aged 55-70 years with acute or convalescent COVID-19.

This rearrangement joins TRBV2 to TRBJ2-7; TRBD1 aligns across 7 bases. J lost 2 bases, V lost 8 bases, and 3 bases had no gene match. The germline gives CDR1 SNHLY, CDR2 FYNNEI. CDR3 size: 12 residues. The CDR3 reads CASGGTAYEQYF. Here the CDR3 DNA reads TGTGCCAGCGGTGGGACAGCCTACGAGCAGTACTTC. Filled out from reference TRBV2 and TRBJ2-7, the complete variable domain reads EPEVTQTPSHQVTQMGQEVILRCVPISNHLYFYWYRQILGQKVEFLVSFYNNEISEKSEIFDDQFSVERPDGSNFTLKIRSTKLEDSAMYFCASGGTAYEQYFGPGTRLTVT.

This chain joins TRBV12-3 or TRBV12-4 and TRBJ1-2; TRBD1 is a possible D gene (6 bases). This CDR3 contains 12 residues. Trimming cost V 5 bases and J 2 bases, with 6 bases left between them. This CDR3 is CASSGQNYGYTF. CDR3 nucleotide sequence: TGTGCCAGCAGTGGACAGAACTATGGCTACACCTTC.

This rearrangement joins TRBV18 to TRBJ2-3; D may be TRBD2 (5 bases). The ends were cut back, 5 bases at V and 4 bases at J, with 19 bases in the middle. Per germline, CDR1 KGHSH and CDR2 LQKENI. The CDR3 contains 16 residues. The chain's CDR3 is CASSSLQWKRPDTQYF. CDR3 sequence (DNA): TGTGCCAGCTCATCACTACAGTGGAAGCGGCCAGATACGCAGTATTTT.

The sample holds one count of this clone. The chain links TRBV3-1 (or the pseudogene TRBV3-2) to TRBJ2-7; D is possibly TRBD1 (6 bases). Germline V lookup: CDR1 LGHDT, CDR2 YNNKEL (reference sequence). Trimming took 0 bases from V and 3 from J, leaving 18 bases between them. This CDR3 region has 17 residues. Here the CDR3 DNA reads TGTGCCAGCAGCCAAGATCGTTACCGGGACACCTACTACGAGCAGTACTTC. Amino acid sequence: CASSQDRYRDTYYEQYF.

V gene TRBV28 combines with J gene TRBJ2-1; 9 bases map to TRBD1. V gave up 6 bases and J gave up 9 bases; unmatched junction bases: 9. The CDR3 spans 14 residues. CDR1 and CDR2 (germline): MDHEN, SYDVKM. CDR3 sequence (DNA): TGTGCCAGCAGGGACAGGGGTTGGGCCGGTGAGCAGTTCTTC. The encoded protein is CASRDRGWAGEQFF.